The next 3 T cell receptor beta chains were all read from a single sample in a study of shared clonotypes between healthy human individuals. The naive CD8 subset, CD45RO-negative cells positively selected for CCR7, excluded terminally differentiated effector memory CD45RA+ cells. Measured with immunoSEQ multiplex PCR; TCRdb has only the in-frame clones, and not every one. The sample gives approximately 810,000 clones, approximately 92% of which show up once; nearly 25% is in the top ten. Sequenced input: naive CD8+ T cells sorted from blood. The receptors were gathered from a man aged 25-40 years in good health.

Worth noting for this clone: Other DNA sequences in this sample translate to the same CDR3. The CDR3 is CASSLNSYNEQFF. In DNA form, the CDR3 reads TGTGCCAGCAGCTTAAACTCCTACAATGAGCAGTTCTTC. J is TRBJ2-1 and V is TRBV7-6; D unresolved. V dropped 2 bases and J dropped 0 bases, with 2 bases sitting between them. The CDR3 is 13 amino acids. Germline V CDR1 and CDR2: SGHVS, FNYEAQ.

V gene TRBV30 combines with J gene TRBJ2-1; 8 bases map to TRBD2. Trimming took 4 bases from V and 4 from J; bases not matched to a gene: 9. The CDR3 runs 15 residues. Germline V CDR1 and CDR2: GTSNPN, SVGIG (reference sequence). CDR3 region: CAWNPAGVAYNEQFF. The CDR3 bases are TGTGCCTGGAACCCAGCGGGAGTGGCGTACAATGAGCAGTTCTTC.

The V and J genes are TRBV27 and TRBJ2-1, with D unresolved. The CDR3 has 15 residues. Trimming shortened V by 5 bases and J by 0 bases, and 11 bases separated the two germline ends. Germline V gene sequence: CDR1 MNHEY, CDR2 SMNVEV (reference sequence). For the CDR3, the DNA is TGTGCCAGCAGTCAAGGGATAAGCTCCTACAATGAGCAGTTCTTC. Protein sequence: CASSQGISSYNEQFF.